These T cell receptor beta chains were read from a single sample in a study of Graves' ophthalmopathy and Graves' hyperthyroidism. TCRdb redid the calling of the multiplex PCR reads with MiXCR, one entry per CDR3 protein. The table records about 370,000 distinct CDR3 sequences, about a sixth of them present only once. The sample comprised peripheral blood. These receptors were taken from an adult woman with stable Graves' hyperthyroidism. CDR3s include the opening cysteine and the closing phenylalanine or tryptophan. Fields, in order: D gene, J gene, clone size, V gene, CDR3 DNA, CDR3 protein. D genes are given only for firm matches. Only part of the rows carry a size: once, few, many, or a class if the clone is expanded.

d_gene: TRBD1
j_gene: TRBJ2-2
abundance: .
v_gene: TRBV12-3/TRBV12-4
CDR3nt: TGTGCCAGCAGAGGCGGGACAGGGGGCCCGAACACCGGGGAGCTGTTTTTT
CDR3aa: CASRGGTGGPNTGELFF

d_gene: .
j_gene: TRBJ1-6
abundance: many
v_gene: TRBV30
CDR3nt: TGTGCCTGGAGGGACAATTCACCCCTCCACTTT
CDR3aa: CAWRDNSPLHF

d_gene: .
j_gene: TRBJ2-5
abundance: many
v_gene: TRBV12-3/TRBV12-4
CDR3nt: TGTGCCAGCAGTTTATTCGGCAGCCAAGAGACCCAGTACTTC
CDR3aa: CASSLFGSQETQYF

d_gene: .
j_gene: TRBJ1-1
abundance: many
v_gene: TRBV12-3/TRBV12-4
CDR3nt: TGTGCCAGCAGTCGTACAGTGAACACTGAAGCTTTCTTT
CDR3aa: CASSRTVNTEAFF

d_gene: .
j_gene: TRBJ1-3
abundance: .
v_gene: TRBV6-2/TRBV6-3
CDR3nt: TGTGCCAGCGGGGACCGCGCGGGAGGAAACACCATATATTTT
CDR3aa: CASGDRAGGNTIYF

d_gene: .
j_gene: TRBJ2-4
abundance: many
v_gene: TRBV3-1
CDR3nt: TGTGCCAGCAGCCCAAAGGGATTGGGCATTCAGTACTTC
CDR3aa: CASSPKGLGIQYF

d_gene: TRBD1
j_gene: TRBJ2-7
abundance: few
v_gene: TRBV24-1
CDR3nt: TGTGCCACCAGTGACTCGACAGGGATCGAGCAGTACTTC
CDR3aa: CATSDSTGIEQYF

d_gene: TRBD1
j_gene: TRBJ1-5
abundance: many
v_gene: TRBV29-1
CDR3nt: TGCAGCGTCGCACAGGGGGGGGGCAATCAGCCCCAGCATTTT
CDR3aa: CSVAQGGGNQPQHF

d_gene: TRBD1
j_gene: TRBJ2-7
abundance: many
v_gene: TRBV30
CDR3nt: TGTGCCTGCCCCGGGACAGGGGATTCCTACGAGCAGTACTTC
CDR3aa: CACPGTGDSYEQYF

d_gene: .
j_gene: TRBJ2-7
abundance: many
v_gene: TRBV12-3/TRBV12-4
CDR3nt: TGTGCCAGCAGCCTCCTGGGGACGCACGAGCAGTACTTC
CDR3aa: CASSLLGTHEQYF

d_gene: .
j_gene: TRBJ1-6
abundance: .
v_gene: TRBV6-5
CDR3nt: .
CDR3aa: CASSSSAGGNNSPLHF

d_gene: .
j_gene: TRBJ1-5
abundance: .
v_gene: TRBV6-1
CDR3nt: TGTGCCAGCAGGGACCTCTTGGGGAACAATCAGCCCCAGCATTTT
CDR3aa: CASRDLLGNNQPQHF

d_gene: .
j_gene: TRBJ2-5
abundance: many
v_gene: TRBV5-4
CDR3nt: TGTGCCAGCAGCTCATTCCAGGTGCAAGAGACCCAGTACTTC
CDR3aa: CASSSFQVQETQYF

d_gene: .
j_gene: TRBJ2-7
abundance: many
v_gene: TRBV29-1
CDR3nt: TGCAGCGTTGAAGTTACAAAAAGAAACGAGCAGTACTTC
CDR3aa: CSVEVTKRNEQYF

d_gene: TRBD2
j_gene: TRBJ2-2
abundance: .
v_gene: TRBV18
CDR3nt: TGTGCCAGCTCACCAAGACTAGCCGAAACCGGGGAGCTGTTTTTT
CDR3aa: CASSPRLAETGELFF

d_gene: .
j_gene: TRBJ2-7
abundance: many
v_gene: TRBV27
CDR3nt: TGTGCCAGCAGACCATATACGGACAAGACCTACGAGCAGTACTTC
CDR3aa: CASRPYTDKTYEQYF

d_gene: .
j_gene: TRBJ2-5
abundance: many
v_gene: TRBV6-1
CDR3nt: TGTGCCAGCATGTGGGGAGAGACCCAGTACTTC
CDR3aa: CASMWGETQYF

d_gene: TRBD1
j_gene: TRBJ1-2
abundance: many
v_gene: TRBV28
CDR3nt: TGTGCCAGCAGCACGACAGGGGTGGAAGGCTACACCTTC
CDR3aa: CASSTTGVEGYTF

d_gene: TRBD1
j_gene: TRBJ1-5
abundance: .
v_gene: TRBV12-3/TRBV12-4
CDR3nt: TGTGCCAGCAGTCTACTTACCGGGACAGGGAACAATCAGCCCCAGCATTTT
CDR3aa: CASSLLTGTGNNQPQHF

d_gene: .
j_gene: TRBJ1-1
abundance: many
v_gene: TRBV11-3
CDR3nt: TGTGCCAGCAGCCAACAGTCCGCAGCTGAAGCTTTCTTT
CDR3aa: CASSQQSAAEAFF

d_gene: TRBD2
j_gene: TRBJ2-7
abundance: many
v_gene: TRBV7-9
CDR3nt: TGTGCCAGCAGCTTAGTCTCTAGCGGCATCAACGAGCAGTACTTC
CDR3aa: CASSLVSSGINEQYF

d_gene: .
j_gene: TRBJ2-7
abundance: few
v_gene: TRBV5-1
CDR3nt: TGCGCCAGCAGCTTGAATTGGGGGACTTCCTACGAGCAGTACTTC
CDR3aa: CASSLNWGTSYEQYF

d_gene: .
j_gene: TRBJ1-1
abundance: many
v_gene: TRBV20-1
CDR3nt: TGCAGTGCTAGAGACTCCGCCAGGGCTCAGGGAGCTTTCTTT
CDR3aa: CSARDSARAQGAFF

d_gene: TRBD1
j_gene: TRBJ2-7
abundance: many
v_gene: TRBV11-2
CDR3nt: TGTGCCAGCAGCCACCGGACAGGGAATGTCTACGAGCAGTACTTC
CDR3aa: CASSHRTGNVYEQYF

d_gene: .
j_gene: TRBJ1-1
abundance: many
v_gene: TRBV6-5
CDR3nt: TGTGCCAGCAGTTACCGGGACGGAAACATGAACACTGAAGCTTTCTTT
CDR3aa: CASSYRDGNMNTEAFF

d_gene: TRBD1
j_gene: TRBJ1-6
abundance: few
v_gene: TRBV5-1
CDR3nt: TGCGCCAGCAGCTTGGCCGCGAACGGACAGGTTGATAATTCACCCCTCCACTTT
CDR3aa: CASSLAANGQVDNSPLHF

d_gene: .
j_gene: TRBJ1-1
abundance: many
v_gene: TRBV28
CDR3nt: TGTGCCAGCAGTTGGGGGCTCGGCATGAACACTGAAGCTTTCTTT
CDR3aa: CASSWGLGMNTEAFF

d_gene: .
j_gene: TRBJ2-7
abundance: many
v_gene: TRBV7-2
CDR3nt: TGTGCCAGCAGCTTCAGGAGGGAGTCCTACGAGCAGTACTTC
CDR3aa: CASSFRRESYEQYF

d_gene: .
j_gene: TRBJ2-5
abundance: many
v_gene: TRBV29-1
CDR3nt: TGCAGCGTTGCGCCCCGTCTGAACCAAGAGACCCAGTACTTC
CDR3aa: CSVAPRLNQETQYF

d_gene: .
j_gene: TRBJ2-7
abundance: few
v_gene: TRBV6-2/TRBV6-3
CDR3nt: TGTGCCAGCACCTCGGATCCGGCCTACGAGCAGTACTTC
CDR3aa: CASTSDPAYEQYF

d_gene: .
j_gene: TRBJ2-6
abundance: many
v_gene: TRBV6-1
CDR3nt: TGTGCCAGCAACGCTTACTCTGGGGCCAACGTCCTGACTTTC
CDR3aa: CASNAYSGANVLTF

d_gene: .
j_gene: TRBJ2-7
abundance: .
v_gene: TRBV6-1
CDR3nt: TGTGCCAGCAGTCAAATGGGTTTCTCCTACGAGCAGTACTTC
CDR3aa: CASSQMGFSYEQYF

d_gene: .
j_gene: TRBJ2-5
abundance: .
v_gene: TRBV12-3/TRBV12-4
CDR3nt: TGTGCCAGCAGTTTCCGGGAGCGAGGGACCCAGTACTTC
CDR3aa: CASSFRERGTQYF

d_gene: .
j_gene: TRBJ2-2
abundance: many
v_gene: TRBV12-3/TRBV12-4
CDR3nt: TGTGCCAGTGGAGGGGGGGCCGGGGAGCTGTTTTTT
CDR3aa: CASGGGAGELFF

d_gene: .
j_gene: TRBJ1-1
abundance: many
v_gene: TRBV29-1
CDR3nt: TGCAGCGTGTCCGGGTCCACTGAAGCTTTCTTT
CDR3aa: CSVSGSTEAFF

d_gene: .
j_gene: TRBJ1-1
abundance: many
v_gene: TRBV5-1
CDR3nt: TGCGCCAGCAGCTTGGTGGAGGGTGGGGGCACTGAAGCTTTCTTT
CDR3aa: CASSLVEGGGTEAFF

d_gene: .
j_gene: TRBJ2-7
abundance: .
v_gene: TRBV11-2
CDR3nt: TGTGCCAGCAGCTTAGAGGCTAGCCGTCCCTACGAGCAGTACTTC
CDR3aa: CASSLEASRPYEQYF

d_gene: TRBD2
j_gene: TRBJ2-7
abundance: many
v_gene: TRBV6-2/TRBV6-3
CDR3nt: TGTGCCAGCAGTTACTCTGCGGGAGGGTTCGAGCAGTACTTC
CDR3aa: CASSYSAGGFEQYF

d_gene: .
j_gene: TRBJ1-6
abundance: few
v_gene: TRBV3-1
CDR3nt: TGTGCCAGTCCGGACAGCGGGGGTTATTCACCCCTCCACTTT
CDR3aa: CASPDSGGYSPLHF

d_gene: TRBD1
j_gene: TRBJ2-5
abundance: many
v_gene: TRBV24-1
CDR3nt: TGTGCCACCAGTGGCAAACCGGGACAGGGTCAAGAGACCCAGTACTTC
CDR3aa: CATSGKPGQGQETQYF

d_gene: TRBD1
j_gene: TRBJ2-7
abundance: once
v_gene: TRBV4-3
CDR3nt: TGCGCCAGCAGCCCCGGGACAGGGAGTCTGGACGAGCAGTACTTC
CDR3aa: CASSPGTGSLDEQYF

d_gene: .
j_gene: TRBJ2-7
abundance: many
v_gene: TRBV6-5
CDR3nt: TGTGCCAGCAGTTCATCGGGTAGGGCCTACGAGCAGTACTTC
CDR3aa: CASSSSGRAYEQYF

d_gene: .
j_gene: TRBJ2-7
abundance: .
v_gene: TRBV6-5
CDR3nt: TGTGCCAGCAGTTACTCACTCCTTGCTGGGGATCAGTACTTC
CDR3aa: CASSYSLLAGDQYF

d_gene: TRBD2
j_gene: TRBJ2-5
abundance: many
v_gene: TRBV10-3
CDR3nt: TGTGCCATCATCAGCGGTAGCGGGAGGCCGGGAGAGACCCAGTACTTC
CDR3aa: CAIISGSGRPGETQYF

d_gene: TRBD1
j_gene: TRBJ2-7
abundance: few
v_gene: TRBV7-2
CDR3nt: TGTGCCAGCAGCGTACAAGCCACAGGGGGCAAGGTGTACTTC
CDR3aa: CASSVQATGGKVYF

d_gene: TRBD2
j_gene: TRBJ2-5
abundance: many
v_gene: TRBV5-1
CDR3nt: TGCGCCAGCAGCCCCTTAGCGGGGGAGGAGACCCAGTACTTC
CDR3aa: CASSPLAGEETQYF

d_gene: TRBD1
j_gene: TRBJ1-1
abundance: .
v_gene: TRBV12-3/TRBV12-4
CDR3nt: TGTGCCAGCAGTTTTGGGGGCAGGGGGCTTGAAGCTTTCTTT
CDR3aa: CASSFGGRGLEAFF

d_gene: TRBD2
j_gene: TRBJ2-2
abundance: many
v_gene: TRBV6-2/TRBV6-3
CDR3nt: TGTGCCAGCACGGGAGGCCGAGCATCGAACACCGGGGAGCTGTTTTTT
CDR3aa: CASTGGRASNTGELFF

d_gene: .
j_gene: TRBJ2-5
abundance: many
v_gene: TRBV28
CDR3nt: TGTGCCAGCAGTCCGGAGGCCGGCGGGAAAGAGACCCAGTACTTC
CDR3aa: CASSPEAGGKETQYF

d_gene: .
j_gene: TRBJ2-2
abundance: .
v_gene: TRBV4-1
CDR3nt: TGCGCCAGCAGCCGGGGTCCACTGAACACCGGGGAGCTGTTTTTT
CDR3aa: CASSRGPLNTGELFF

d_gene: .
j_gene: TRBJ2-2
abundance: many
v_gene: TRBV11-2
CDR3nt: TGTGCCAGCAGCTTTCAGTTGTTGGAGTTACCGAACACCGGGGAGCTGTTTTTT
CDR3aa: CASSFQLLELPNTGELFF